This TCR beta chain originates from a study of response to subunit inactivated influenza vaccine. TCRdb reprocessed the RT-PCR reads with MiXCR, giving one entry per CDR3 protein. Of 500,000 to 600,000 distinct CDR3 sequences in the sample, about 17% were seen once. Germline V gene sequence: CDR1 MRHNA, CDR2 SNTAGT. This CDR3 has 13 residues. V gave up 5 bases and J gave up 5 bases, with 12 bases separating them. The clonotype originates from a man aged 45-69 years who received an inactivated influenza vaccine. The sequenced sample was CD4+ T cells sorted from PBMCs, obtained around 2 years after vaccination. V gene TRBV6-4 combines with J gene TRBJ1-2; tentatively, D is TRBD1 (6 bases). CDR3 sequence (DNA): TGTGCCAGCAGTCGACAGGTCTCGTATGGCTACACCTTC. Its protein is CASSRQVSYGYTF.